The 9 T cell receptor beta chains in this list originate from one sample, sequenced in a study of monozygotic twins with inflammatory bowel disease. For each CDR3 protein, TCRdb gives one entry from its re-call of the 5' RACE reads, without DNA. The table gives 300,000 to 350,000 distinct CDR3 sequences; the top ten clones make up under 2.5% of it. The sample was blood. These receptors came from a human donor with ulcerative colitis or Crohn's disease, or a healthy co-twin of an affected twin (not recorded which).

The CDR3 reads CASSRGLAGYNEQFF. The genes are TRBV5-1 and TRBJ2-1; lacking DNA, the TRBD2 call made by TCRdb goes unchecked. CDR3 size: 15 residues. Germline CDR1 and CDR2: SGHRS and YFSETQ.

This chain joins TRBV5-1 and TRBJ2-7; TCRdb indicates TRBD1, and absent DNA this call remains unverified. The germline V gene has CDR1 SGHRS and CDR2 YFSETQ. The CDR3 is 15 amino acids. CDR3 sequence reads: CASSLARQGYSEQYF.

The V call is TRBV30, the J call TRBJ2-7; TCRdb proposes TRBD1, but this gene call is untestable without DNA. The germline V gene has CDR1 GTSNPN and CDR2 SVGIG (reference sequence). The CDR3 covers 13 residues. This CDR3 reads CAWSPDTGHEQYF.

This chain joins TRBV7-9 and TRBJ2-2; the TCRdb D gene call, TRBD1, has no DNA to confirm it. Germline V gives CDR1 SEHNR, CDR2 FQNEAQ (reference sequence). The CDR3 has 13 amino acids. This CDR3 is CASSSTGPGELFF.

V gene TRBV7-2 combines with J gene TRBJ2-7; the TCRdb D gene call, TRBD2, has no DNA to confirm it. The CDR3 is 14 amino acids. Looked up from germline, CDR1 is SGHTA and CDR2 is FQGNSA. CDR3: CASSLAGLAYEQYF. Full variable domain (outside the CDR3, taken from reference TRBV7-2 and TRBJ2-7): GAGVSQSPSNKVTEKGKDVELRCDPISGHTALYWYRQSLGQGLEFLIYFQGNSAPDKSGLPSDRFSAERTGGSVSTLTIQRTQQEDSAVYLCASSLAGLAYEQYFGPGTRLTVT.

The V gene is TRBV28, the J gene TRBJ2-3; lacking DNA, the TRBD1 call made by TCRdb goes unchecked. CDR3 length equals 18 residues. Germline V gives CDR1 MDHEN, CDR2 SYDVKM. CDR3 in amino acids: CASSLLPDRPFGSDTQYF.

J is TRBJ1-6 and V is TRBV20-1; TCRdb's D call, TRBD1, is unchecked because there is no DNA. Germline CDR1 reads DFQATT; CDR2 reads SNEGSKA (reference sequence). CDR3 length: 13 amino acids. CDR3 loop: CSADRIGNSPLHF.

The CDR3 loop reads CASSQRAGGSSYNEQFF. The V call is TRBV3-1, the J call TRBJ2-1; there is no DNA to check the TCRdb D call of TRBD2. Germline V gene sequence: CDR1 LGHDT, CDR2 YNNKEL (reference sequence). The CDR3 length is 17 residues.

The chain uses TRBV29-1 and TRBJ2-7; the D call from TCRdb, TRBD1, cannot be confirmed without DNA. Germline-derived CDR1 and CDR2 are SQVTM and ANQGSEA. CDR3 size: 13 residues. The CDR3: CSVEGQGAGEQYF.